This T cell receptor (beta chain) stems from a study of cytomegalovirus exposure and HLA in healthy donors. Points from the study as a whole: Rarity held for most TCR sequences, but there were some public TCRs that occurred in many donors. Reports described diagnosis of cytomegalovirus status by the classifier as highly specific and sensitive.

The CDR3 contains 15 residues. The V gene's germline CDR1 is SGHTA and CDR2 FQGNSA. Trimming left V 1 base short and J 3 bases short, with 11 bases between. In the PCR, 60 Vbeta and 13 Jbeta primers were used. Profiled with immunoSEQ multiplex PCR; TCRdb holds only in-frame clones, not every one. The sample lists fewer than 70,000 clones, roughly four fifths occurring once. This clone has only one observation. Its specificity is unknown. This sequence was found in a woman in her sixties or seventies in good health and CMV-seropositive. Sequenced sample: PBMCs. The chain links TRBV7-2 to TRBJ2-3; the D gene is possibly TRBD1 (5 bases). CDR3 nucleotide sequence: TGTGCCAGCAGCTTAGGGGGCTACCCAACAGATACGCAGTATTTT. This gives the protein CASSLGGYPTDTQYF.